A single sample is the source of the 18 T cell receptor beta chains below, sequenced in a study of T cell changes during pregnancy in multiple sclerosis (dated by TCRdb to 2018 to 2020). Libraries were made using the immunoSEQ multiplex PCR assay. TCRdb took this table from immuneACCESS and kept in-frame rearrangements with V and J called. Such tables lack part of the clones; where checked against another copy, unresolved V genes explain under half of the gap, and the rest is unexplained. Recorded for this sample are under 70,000 clones; about 90% of them occurred a single time. The top ten hold 0.76% of the sample. The starting material was CD4+ T cells from peripheral blood mononuclear cells, obtained in the first trimester of pregnancy. Every receptor here comes from a female donor with multiple sclerosis, enrolled in a pregnancy study.

CDR3 loop: CASSPRQGASNQPQHF. The DNA for the CDR3 is TGCGCCAGCAGCCCTCGACAGGGGGCGAGCAATCAGCCCCAGCATTTT. The chain employs TRBV4-1 and TRBJ1-5, with TRBD1 matching 10 bases. This CDR3 comprises 16 residues. J gave up 1 base and V 4 bases, and 4 bases lay outside the gene matches. Per the germline V gene, CDR1 is MGHRA and CDR2 is YSYEKL.

In this sample, this clone turned up once. The V gene is TRBV9, the J gene TRBJ2-5; 12 nucleotides line up with TRBD2. V was clipped by 4 bases and J by 2 bases; unmatched bases: 6. Germline CDR1 is SGDLS and CDR2 is YYNGEE. CDR3 size: 16 residues. CDR3 in amino acids: CASSPALAGGQETQYF. CDR3 coding DNA: TGTGCCAGCAGCCCAGCGCTAGCGGGGGGGCAAGAGACCCAGTACTTC.

V and J are TRBV7-2 and TRBJ2-7; no definite D call. Germline-derived CDR1 and CDR2 are SGHTA and FQGNSA. Trimming removed 2 bases at V and 0 bases at J, with 14 bases between. The CDR3 runs 16 residues. The CDR3 nucleotides are TGTGCCAGCAGCTTACAGTCAGTGACTGTCTCCTACGAGCAGTACTTC. Translated, it gives CASSLQSVTVSYEQYF.

This chain links TRBV9 with TRBJ2-3; 9 bases line up with TRBD2. V dropped 0 bases and J dropped 1; count of bases not matched to a gene: 9. This CDR3 spans 18 amino acids. The V gene's germline CDR1 is SGDLS and CDR2 YYNGEE. The CDR3: CASSVDAGGRWGTDTQYF. As DNA, the CDR3 is TGTGCCAGCAGCGTAGATGCGGGGGGGCGTTGGGGCACAGATACGCAGTATTTT.

The genes are TRBV9 and TRBJ1-1; no clear D. The CDR3 length is 14 residues. The germline gives CDR1 SGDLS, CDR2 YYNGEE. V was cut by 0 bases and J by 1 base, with 7 bases left in between. Written as DNA, the CDR3 is TGTGCCAGCAGCGTAGGTCCAGGGAACACTGAAGCTTTCTTT. Its protein is CASSVGPGNTEAFF.

The chain recombines TRBV11-1 with TRBJ2-7, with 7 bases that match TRBD1. After removal of 5 bases from V and 7 bases from J, the junction contained 8 bases not matched to a gene. From germline, CDR1 is SGHAT and CDR2 FQDESV (reference sequence). The length of the CDR3 is 13 residues. The CDR3 spells CASSLGQDQEQYF. CDR3 coding DNA: TGTGCCAGCAGCCTTGGACAGGATCAGGAGCAGTACTTC. The full variable domain, rest sourced from reference TRBV11-1 and TRBJ2-7, is EAEVAQSPRYKITEKSQAVAFWCDPISGHATLYWYRQILGQGPELLVQFQDESVVDDSQLPKDRFSAERLKGVDSTLKIQPAELGDSAMYLCASSLGQDQEQYFGPGTRLTVT.

This clone was observed a handful of times. The gene calls are TRBV5-5 and TRBJ1-6, with D unresolved. V shed 4 bases and J shed 11 bases, with 19 bases lying between them. Germline lookup yields CDR1 SGHKS and CDR2 YYEKEE (reference sequence). This CDR3 has 15 residues. The DNA of the CDR3 is TGTGCCAGCAGCCACCCAAGGAGCGGTGGTACACCCCTCCACTTT. Its translation is CASSHPRSGGTPLHF.

The rearrangement links TRBV18 to TRBJ2-1, with D possibly TRBD1 on 6 matching bases. V was shortened by 1 base and J by 1 base, with 11 bases between the two germline ends. The germline V gene encodes CDR1 KGHSH and CDR2 LQKENI. The CDR3 runs to 16 residues. For the CDR3, the DNA is TGTGCCAGCTCACCACTCGGGCAGGGGTCCTACAATGAGCAGTTCTTC. It yields the protein CASSPLGQGSYNEQFF.

This chain uses TRBV7-6 with TRBJ2-5, with D maybe TRBD1 (5 bases). The CDR3 spans 12 residues. The V and J ends lost 3 bases and 7 bases respectively, with 9 bases between them. CDR1 and CDR2 from the germline V gene are SGHVS and FNYEAQ. CDR3 protein: CASSFAQGTQYF. The DNA of the CDR3 is TGTGCCAGCAGCTTTGCCCAGGGGACCCAGTACTTC.

This clone was counted between two and nine times. V gene TRBV9 combines with J gene TRBJ1-1; D might be TRBD1 (5 bases). Looked up from germline, CDR1 is SGDLS and CDR2 is YYNGEE. V was clipped by 4 bases and J by 2 bases, with 12 bases between them. The CDR3 consists of 14 residues. The CDR3 region has the DNA TGTGCCAGCAGCTCCAGGAGGGGAAACACTGAAGCTTTCTTT. Amino acids: CASSSRRGNTEAFF.

The chain has TRBV4-3 and TRBJ2-7; TRBD1 matches 10 bases. CDR3 length equals 14 residues. V dropped 4 bases and J dropped 1; count of bases not matched to a gene: 1. Germline CDR1 reads LGHNA; CDR2 reads YSLEER. CDR3: CASSRDRGSYEQYF. DNA for the CDR3: TGCGCCAGCAGCCGGGACAGGGGATCCTACGAGCAGTACTTC.

The J gene is TRBJ1-2, the V gene TRBV2; tentative D call: TRBD1 (6 bases). This CDR3 contains 13 residues. The germline CDR1 and CDR2 sequences are SNHLY and FYNNEI. The V end was cut by 5 bases, the J end by 4 bases, with 11 bases between. The CDR3 region is CASSPTGIYGYTF. CDR3 DNA: TGTGCCAGCAGTCCAACAGGGATCTATGGCTACACCTTC. The variable domain in full, with the rest retrieved from reference TRBV2 and TRBJ1-2, is EPEVTQTPSHQVTQMGQEVILRCVPISNHLYFYWYRQILGQKVEFLVSFYNNEISEKSEIFDDQFSVERPDGSNFTLKIRSTKLEDSAMYFCASSPTGIYGYTFGSGTRLTVV.

This clone has a handful of counts. The chain couples TRBV4-2 to TRBJ1-1; D is possibly TRBD1 (6 bases). Trimming cost V 1 base and J 2 bases, with 8 bases left between them. This CDR3 contains 14 residues. The germline V gene encodes CDR1 LGHNA and CDR2 YNFKEQ. The CDR3 region is CASSQGRGNTEAFF. The CDR3 DNA is TGTGCCAGCAGCCAAGGCAGGGGCAACACTGAAGCTTTCTTT.

V is TRBV18 and J is TRBJ1-1, with D unclear. The V gene's germline CDR1 is KGHSH and CDR2 LQKENI. The CDR3 is 15 amino acids. Trimming took off 1 base at V and 4 bases at J, with 13 bases between the two ends. For the CDR3, the DNA is TGTGCCAGCTCACCACTCATGGACTGGGCCACTGAAGCTTTCTTT. Its translation is CASSPLMDWATEAFF. Combining the CDR3 with reference TRBV18 and TRBJ1-1 gives the whole variable domain NAGVMQNPRHLVRRRGQEARLRCSPMKGHSHVYWYRQLPEEGLKFMVYLQKENIIDESGMPKERFSAEFPKEGPSILRIQQVVRGDSAAYFCASSPLMDWATEAFFGQGTRLTVV.

The chain carries TRBV4-3 and TRBJ2-1; the D gene is possibly TRBD1 (5 bases). Per germline, CDR1 LGHNA and CDR2 YSLEER. V was cut by 3 bases and J by 2 bases, with 8 bases left in between. This CDR3 is built from 14 residues. The CDR3 DNA is TGCGCCAGCAGCCATATAGGGGCCTACAATGAGCAGTTCTTC. Translation gives CASSHIGAYNEQFF.

The rearrangement uses TRBV6-6 and TRBJ1-5; 7 bases are a match to TRBD1. With 4 bases clipped from V and 2 bases from J, the junction kept 5 bases outside the gene matches. The CDR3 has 15 residues. Per the germline V gene, CDR1 is MNHNY and CDR2 is SVGAGI (reference sequence). CDR3 in DNA: TGTGCCAGCAGTTTGGGCGGGACAGGCAATCAGCCCCAGCATTTT. It is translated as CASSLGGTGNQPQHF.

The chain employs TRBV9 and TRBJ2-1; D is perhaps TRBD1 (6 bases). V was trimmed by 0 bases and J by 8 bases, leaving 15 bases between them. The V gene's germline CDR1 is SGDLS and CDR2 YYNGEE. This CDR3 is 15 amino acids long. CDR3 residues: CASSVGVGRGHEQFF. CDR3 DNA sequence: TGTGCCAGCAGCGTAGGAGTTGGCAGGGGACATGAGCAGTTCTTC. The complete variable domain, with remaining parts taken from reference TRBV9 and TRBJ2-1, reads DSGVTQTPKHLITATGQRVTLRCSPRSGDLSVYWYQQSLDQGLQFLIQYYNGEERAKGNILERFSAQQFPDLHSELNLSSLELGDSALYFCASSVGVGRGHEQFFGPGTRLTVL.

The rearrangement joins TRBV6-1 to TRBJ1-2, with D hard to call. There are 15 residues in the CDR3. The germline V gene encodes CDR1 MNHNS and CDR2 SASEGT. Between the trimmed V and J ends, which lost 7 bases and 11 bases, there was a span of 26 bases. CDR3 coding DNA: TGTGCCAGCATGATGGCAGGACGATACCCACTAGGTTACACCTTC. As protein: CASMMAGRYPLGYTF.